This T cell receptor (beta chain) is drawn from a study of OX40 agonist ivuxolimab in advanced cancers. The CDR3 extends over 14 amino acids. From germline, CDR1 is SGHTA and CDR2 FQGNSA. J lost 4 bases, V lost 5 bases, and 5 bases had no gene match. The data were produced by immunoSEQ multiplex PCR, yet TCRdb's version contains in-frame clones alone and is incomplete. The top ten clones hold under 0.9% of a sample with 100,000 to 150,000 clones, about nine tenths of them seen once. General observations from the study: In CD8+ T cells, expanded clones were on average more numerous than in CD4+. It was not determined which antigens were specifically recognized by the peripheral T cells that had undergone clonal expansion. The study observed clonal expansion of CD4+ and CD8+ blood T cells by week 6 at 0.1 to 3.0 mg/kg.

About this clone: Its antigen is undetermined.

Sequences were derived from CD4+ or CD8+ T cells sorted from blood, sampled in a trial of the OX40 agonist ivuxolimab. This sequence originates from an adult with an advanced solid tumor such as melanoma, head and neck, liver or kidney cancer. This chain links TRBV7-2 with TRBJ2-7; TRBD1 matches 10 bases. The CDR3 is CASSPGTGEYEQYF. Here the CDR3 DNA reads TGTGCCAGCAGCCCGGGGACAGGGGAATACGAGCAGTACTTC.